This T cell receptor (beta chain) derives from a study of cytomegalovirus exposure and HLA in healthy donors (dated by TCRdb to about 2017). In terms of the full investigation: An earlier analysis of some 600 of the donors reported 250 to 350 Gb of sequence data and some 110 million unique TCR beta sequences obtained from some 170 million T cells. An early release covering approximately 600 HLA-typed donors comprised roughly 300 gigabases of sequencing data and tens of millions of unique TCR sequences. Of the roughly 400 genotyped donors, 81% fell in the genetic ancestry cluster associated with self-reported Caucasian donors. The study aimed to test whether cataloging public T cell receptors could reveal signatures of past pathogen exposure. The study used immunosequencing to profile the T cell repertoires of several hundred subjects and linked those repertoires to cytomegalovirus serostatus. Besides the first cohort of hundreds of subjects, a separate validation cohort made up of 120 different subjects was used. To predict cytomegalovirus infection status, the study brought together high-throughput TCR immunosequencing, statistical association of individual TCRs with disease status, and machine learning. In a later analysis, previously published TCR beta repertoires from 666 donors were re-analyzed and high-resolution HLA genotyping was added so that TCR occurrence patterns could be studied. In the later analysis, no new phenotypic data were used to find candidate immune exposures; instead, reliance was placed on TCR beta sequences and their occurrence across donors. In an earlier analysis of 587 of the donors, high-throughput TCR beta sequencing was used to judge whether each TCR beta V gene segment behaved as functional or pseudogenic. Donor age, sex, ethnicity and CMV serostatus were compiled alongside the repertoire data. A later genetic analysis used genome-wide SNP genotypes for about 60% of the 666 donors, treating that subset as a discovery cohort. All discovery cohort repertoires had been generated on a single sequencing platform. Both class I and class II loci were covered by HLA typing, at four-digit resolution. Typing coverage varied by locus: 629-630 donors for A, B, C, DRB1 and DQB1; approximately 500 for DQA1; more than 600 for DPA1; 450 to 480 for DPB1. Because of strong linkage in the cohort, five DR-DQ haplotypes were treated as single units for association and clustering. Across roughly 420 genotyped donors of the cohort, an average of approximately 240,000 unique TCR beta nucleotide sequences per donor were sequenced, and 15% to 20% of those sequences were non-productive.

What the work shows at the level of the full study, not this receptor alone: Most TCR sequences were seen in very few donors, while some public TCRs were found in many individuals. The sequencing pipeline was judged likely to have produced a cluster of highly shared sequence variants as a technical artifact. When HLA alleles, especially DR and DQ, strongly co-occurred, TCR associations were difficult to assign to individual alleles. Three of the identified cytomegalovirus-associated TCR beta chains were confirmed in vitro to be specific for cytomegalovirus antigens. Because some donors lacked HLA typing at each locus, the association tests relied only on the typed subset. Some IMGT-functional V segments, including TRBV6-2 and TRBV6-3, could not be told apart with the 87-base-pair reads, so those segments were excluded. CMV serostatus was the only immune exposure information available for the cohort. Cytomegalovirus status was reported to be diagnosed by the classifier with high specificity and sensitivity in both the original and validation cohorts. The study listed over 150 TCR beta chains as associated with cytomegalovirus. Sequencing depth was assumed to be roughly uniform across donors in the presence/absence analyses, though that assumption may not hold. In a later analysis, HLA-associated TCR beta chains showed more clonal expansion and lower generation probabilities than non-associated chains that were equally common. At a false discovery rate of 0.05, a later analysis linked 15,000 to 20,000 TCR beta sequences to specific HLA alleles. A later genetic analysis associated a missense DCLRE1C variant with V-gene and J-gene trimming of TCR beta chains, and an independent cohort replicated the association. It was suggested by the authors that the approach could potentially be generalized to other disease states and immunological phenotypes. A further reported finding was that TCR beta sequences accurately predicted the HLA-A and HLA-B alleles for most subjects in the first cohort. Linkage disequilibrium might explain the correlated functional status among segregating V segments, but an unknown experimental factor could not be excluded. In a later analysis, the rate of TCR association differed among HLA loci, with DRB1 alleles having the most associated TCRs and HLA-C alleles having the fewest. Broadly in line with IMGT annotations, most TCR beta V segments showed up in productive rearrangements about 87% or about 30% of the time in an earlier analysis of several hundred of the donors. In a later analysis, several top co-occurrence clusters were reported to appear linked to parvovirus B19, influenza, CMV and Epstein-Barr virus. In this cohort, only TCR beta chains were sequenced, and detectable features were limited by the absence of alpha or paired-chain data. Because counts were too low, roughly 18 rarely observed V segments, including chromosome 9 orphons, were left out of the earlier analysis of approximately 500 of the donors. In a later analysis, most CMV-associated TCR beta chains were found to appear HLA-restricted, with HLA associations seemingly driven largely by CMV exposure. Compared with the roughly 700-donor mean, donors in an Asian-associated ancestry cluster had fewer N-insertions in productive TCRs, according to a later genetic analysis.

Taken from cysteine to phenylalanine, the CDR3 has 14 residues. Only the CDR3 region is kept as DNA, spanning 42 bases read in frame from base 1. The germline V gene yields SGHRS for CDR1 and YFSETQ for CDR2. V and J are truncated by 4 bases and 5 bases respectively, leaving an intervening sequence of 10 bases. This clone was picked up one time. The antigen it binds to is not known. Base qualities are missing; no much larger clone stands one base away. In total, 600 or so healthy bone marrow donors made up the cohort. At the time of sampling, every cohort member was nominally healthy, though immune exposures that went unrecorded were likely present. The donor was CMV seronegative and belonged to the group of 350 to 400 seronegative cohort members. Each donor provided a peripheral blood sample, and peripheral blood mononuclear cells were used for TCR beta sequencing. The Qiagen DNeasy Blood Extraction Kit was used to extract genomic DNA from the blood cell samples.

Preparation of the library involved the immunoSEQ multiplex PCR assay. For the multiplex PCR, a mixture combining 60 forward primers for TCR Vbeta segments and 13 reverse primers for TCR Jbeta segments was used. A multiplex PCR assay on genomic DNA amplified the CDR3 region of rearranged TCR beta genes. The Illumina HiSeq System was used to sequence the amplified TCR beta libraries as 87-base-pair reads. The original pipeline was this. A later analysis tallied 70 million to 100 million unique TCR beta chains across the 666 repertoires, and about 12 million of those chains were shared by two or more donors. Raw reads were error-corrected and collapsed into unique sequences with a nearest-neighbor algorithm that merged closely related sequences to remove PCR and sequencing errors. To assign V, D and J gene segments, CDR3 sequences were aligned to IMGT reference sequences. For a sequence to be retained, a match of at least six nucleotides to both a V gene segment and a J gene segment was required. Rearrangements were called productive when the CDR3 lacked stop codons and stayed in frame with V and J; all others were non-productive. CDR3 was defined according to IMGT convention as the region running from the second conserved V-encoded cysteine to the conserved J-encoded phenylalanine. The earlier analysis of about 590 of the donors excluded sequences that lacked an unambiguous match to a single V gene segment. An earlier analysis of almost 600 of the donors classified V segments as functional when productive rearrangements were above 56.7% and as segregating when the standard deviation between donors was above 5%. A statistical classification framework was developed to diagnose cytomegalovirus status using the catalog of TCR beta chain sequences. In a later analysis, V and J genes were assigned by comparing TCR nucleotide sequences against IMGT/GENE-DB human TR gene sequences. In a later analysis, CDR3 sequences and most-parsimonious VDJ recombination scenarios were assigned using the TCRdist pipeline. In a later analysis, each TCR beta chain was defined by its CDR3 amino acid sequence together with its V-gene family, and reads without a unique V-gene family were excluded. To address suspected cross-contamination and a sequencing artifact, a later analysis removed approximately 600 highly shared, low-generation-probability nucleotide sequences. In a later analysis, a clonal expansion index for each public chain was calculated from normalized within-repertoire ranks of inferred template counts. Generation probabilities in a later analysis came from a VDJ recombination model fitted to out-of-frame rearrangements, and those results were checked against IGoR. A later analysis scored TCR-TCR, TCR-HLA and TCR-CMV co-occurrence with hypergeometric tests, applying a repertoire-size bias correction to TCR pairs. To estimate false discovery rates, a later analysis permuted the HLA or CMV assignments 20 times. In a later analysis, co-occurring TCRs were grouped using DBSCAN, and TCRdist sequence similarity was added for clustering within HLA-allele-positive subsets. Repertoires with fewer than 30,000 or more than 120,000 public chains were left out of co-occurrence clustering, as were a few repertoires with anomalous nucleotide sharing. Entries here come from immuneACCESS through TCRdb and include only in-frame sequences with V and J called. Some clones fail to appear in such tables; in the studies checked, an unresolved V gene covers under half of the shortfall, and the cause of the remainder is unknown. That table furnishes V, J and clone size, whereas the DNA furnished D and trimming. The sample yields roughly 110,000 clones; approximately 80% were counted once. The ten largest clones take up nearly 0.9% of the sample.

The sample comprised PBMCs. This chain joins TRBV5-1 to TRBJ1-6; a tentative D match to TRBD1 spans 5 bases. The receptor was isolated from a woman younger than 45 in good health and CMV-seronegative. The DNA sequence is given as TGCGCCAGCAGCAGGGCAGGGAATAATTCACCCCTCCACTTT. Protein translation: CASSRAGNNSPLHF.